A selection of T cell receptor beta chains follows, all from one sample in a study of blood T cell repertoires in COVID-19. Method: immunoSEQ multiplex PCR; TCRdb's copy keeps in-frame clones and lacks some. The repertoire consists of about 140,000 clones, with approximately 88% occurring once and the leading ten covering under 12%. Sequenced input: peripheral blood. Source of these receptors: a man aged 60-69 years with active or convalescent COVID-19. CDR3s include the opening cysteine and the closing phenylalanine or tryptophan. The D gene is left open where the match is weak. Size tells how often a clone was seen (once, few, many) or the class of an expanded clone, and some rows leave it out.

.	.	TRBV27	TRBJ2-1	CASSFERGSYNEQFF	TGTGCCAGCAGTTTTGAAAGGGGTTCCTACAATGAGCAGTTCTTC
.	TRBD2	TRBV11-2	TRBJ2-3	CASSLASGRDTQYF	TGTGCCAGCAGCTTAGCTAGCGGGAGAGATACGCAGTATTTT
.	TRBD1	TRBV2	TRBJ1-1	CASIRGQLDTEAFF	TGTGCCAGTATCCGGGGACAGTTGGACACTGAAGCTTTCTTT
.	TRBD2	TRBV9	TRBJ2-1	CASSVRAGLAYNEQFF	TGTGCCAGCAGCGTCCGTGCCGGACTAGCGTATAATGAGCAGTTCTTC
.	.	TRBV5-1	TRBJ2-7	CASRQGTYEQYF	TGCGCCAGCAGACAGGGAACCTACGAGCAGTACTTC
.	TRBD2	TRBV27	TRBJ2-4	CASSYPSGRVAKNIQYF	TGTGCCAGCAGTTACCCAAGCGGGAGGGTAGCCAAAAACATTCAGTACTTC
.	.	TRBV9	TRBJ2-2	CASSVGYGSQNTGELFF	TGTGCCAGCAGCGTAGGGTACGGGAGCCAAAACACCGGGGAGCTGTTTTTT
.	.	TRBV4-1	TRBJ2-3	CASSQGLLNVADTQYF	TGCGCCAGCAGCCAAGGACTCCTCAACGTCGCAGATACGCAGTATTTT
.	TRBD2	TRBV5-1	TRBJ2-5	CASSLELAGGGETQYF	TGCGCCAGCAGCTTGGAACTAGCGGGAGGAGGAGAGACCCAGTACTTC
.	TRBD1	TRBV19	TRBJ1-2	CASSIGPGQGDGYTF	TGTGCCAGTAGTATTGGACCGGGACAGGGGGATGGCTACACCTTC
.	TRBD2	TRBV9	TRBJ2-7	CASSGLSGTSYEQYF	TGTGCCAGCAGCGGTCTTAGCGGGACCTCCTACGAGCAGTACTTC
.	.	TRBV3-1/TRBV3-2	TRBJ1-2	CASSQGGGAGYGYTF	TGTGCCAGCAGCCAAGGTGGGGGAGCGGGCTATGGCTACACCTTC
.	TRBD2	TRBV11-2	TRBJ2-1	CASSPRLAGDYNEQFF	TGTGCCAGCAGCCCGAGACTAGCGGGAGACTACAATGAGCAGTTCTTC
.	.	TRBV15	TRBJ2-5	CATSRENRLAIETQYF	TGTGCCACCAGCAGAGAAAATCGGCTAGCGATAGAGACCCAGTACTTC
.	TRBD2	TRBV27	TRBJ2-7	CASRSGGVPYEQYF	TGTGCCAGCCGTAGTGGGGGGGTCCCCTACGAGCAGTACTTC
once	.	TRBV7-9	TRBJ1-5	CASSLDSHNQPQHF	TGTGCCAGCAGCTTAGACAGCCACAATCAGCCCCAGCATTTT
.	.	TRBV28	TRBJ1-3	CASSPPGSYPGNTIYF	TGTGCCAGCAGCCCACCTGGGAGTTATCCTGGAAACACCATATATTTT
.	TRBD2	TRBV7-2	TRBJ2-3	CASSSFRSGRAGTDTQYF	TGTGCCAGCAGCTCCTTCCGGAGCGGGAGGGCCGGCACAGATACGCAGTATTTT
.	.	TRBV4-1	TRBJ2-2	CASSQDSRGGGELFF	TGCGCCAGCAGCCAAGATTCCAGGGGCGGCGGGGAGCTGTTTTTT
.	.	TRBV6-5	TRBJ1-2	CASSPTRTNYGYTF	TGTGCCAGCAGTCCGACAAGAACCAACTATGGCTACACCTTC
.	.	TRBV10-3	TRBJ1-5	CAISENGSNQPQHF	TGTGCCATCAGTGAGAACGGTAGCAATCAGCCCCAGCATTTT
.	.	TRBV19	TRBJ2-7	CASSGRGGTYEQYF	TGTGCCAGTAGCGGGCGCGGAGGAACCTACGAGCAGTACTTC
.	.	TRBV18	TRBJ1-5	CASSPPGRGPREDQPQHF	TGTGCCAGCTCACCACCAGGCAGGGGCCCTCGGGAGGATCAGCCCCAGCATTTT
.	.	TRBV24-1	TRBJ2-1	CATSDFTRVNNEQFF	TGTGCCACCAGTGATTTCACCAGGGTCAACAATGAGCAGTTCTTC
.	TRBD1	TRBV28	TRBJ2-1	CAVGGTGGSYNEQFF	TGTGCCGTGGGGGGGACAGGGGGATCCTACAATGAGCAGTTCTTC
.	TRBD1	TRBV19	TRBJ1-5	CASSVRGRGSNQPQHF	TGTGCCAGTAGTGTAAGGGGGCGGGGTAGCAATCAGCCCCAGCATTTT
.	.	TRBV3-1/TRBV3-2	TRBJ1-2	CASSQGTITSGF	TGTGCCAGCAGCCAAGGAACCATCACCAGTGGCTTC
.	.	TRBV19	TRBJ1-5	CASSIMSGINQPQHF	TGTGCCAGTAGTATAATGTCAGGGATCAATCAGCCCCAGCATTTT
once	.	TRBV28	TRBJ2-2	CASSLGVPGELFF	TGTGCCAGCAGTCTCGGGGTACCCGGGGAGCTGTTTTTT
.	.	TRBV4-3	TRBJ2-7	CASSQDAGQGGYEQYF	TGCGCCAGCAGCCAAGATGCGGGGCAGGGGGGCTACGAGCAGTACTTC
.	.	TRBV5-1	TRBJ1-2	CASSLAGYGYTF	TGCGCCAGCAGCTTGGCAGGCTATGGCTACACCTTC
once	.	TRBV20-1	TRBJ2-1	CSASVGSSFINEQFF	TGCAGTGCTAGTGTCGGGAGTAGTTTTATAAATGAGCAGTTCTTC
.	.	TRBV30	TRBJ2-2	CAWKDTGNTGELFF	TGTGCCTGGAAAGACACAGGGAACACCGGGGAGCTGTTTTTT
.	TRBD2	TRBV24-1	TRBJ2-1	CATSGSGKNNEQFF	TGTGCCACCAGTGGGAGCGGGAAGAACAATGAGCAGTTCTTC
once	.	TRBV5-5	TRBJ1-5	CASSQMTVNQPQHF	TGTGCCAGCAGCCAGATGACAGTCAATCAGCCCCAGCATTTT
.	TRBD1	TRBV28	TRBJ2-7	CASRPGTGGAYPYEQYF	TGTGCCAGCAGGCCCGGGACAGGGGGCGCTTACCCCTACGAGCAGTACTTC
.	TRBD1	TRBV11-1	TRBJ2-5	CASSPGTALLNQYF	TGTGCCAGCAGCCCCGGGACAGCCCTCTTGAACCAGTACTTC
.	.	TRBV6-5	TRBJ1-5	CASRGGGSNQPQHF	TGTGCCAGCAGGGGCGGCGGGAGCAATCAGCCCCAGCATTTT
.	.	TRBV19	TRBJ2-5	CASSIDHGSAYGTQYF	TGTGCCAGTAGTATAGATCACGGGAGCGCCTATGGGACCCAGTACTTC
.	TRBD1	TRBV4-1	TRBJ2-5	CASSQGQGVGQETQYF	TGCGCCAGCAGCCAAGGCCAGGGGGTGGGCCAAGAGACCCAGTACTTC
.	.	TRBV23-1	TRBJ2-7	CASSQCEVGSSYEQYF	TGCGCCAGCAGTCAATGTGAAGTGGGCAGCAGCTACGAGCAGTACTTC
.	.	TRBV4-2	TRBJ2-3	CATRGPLSTDTQYF	TGTGCCACCCGTGGGCCTCTAAGCACAGATACGCAGTATTTT
few	.	TRBV7-2	TRBJ1-6	CASSSIRDSPLHF	TGTGCCAGCAGCTCCATCAGGGATTCACCCCTCCACTTT